The present T cell receptor beta chain was sequenced within a study of T cells in Graves' hyperthyroidism and ophthalmopathy. Study background: The initial diagnosis was the point when peripheral blood was collected, ahead of any treatment. Broader study findings: Most clonotypes expanded in thyroid above 0.001 were likewise present in blood.

The CDR3 spans 13 residues. Per the germline V gene, CDR1 is SGHVS and CDR2 is FQNEAQ. V gave up 3 bases and J gave up 6 bases, with 11 bases separating them. Researchers amplified the TCR beta CDR3 regions from RNA transcripts. HTBI primers drove first-round RT-PCR of the TCR CDR3. MiXCR was run by TCRdb on the multiplex PCR reads, yielding one entry per CDR3 protein. The profile covers hundreds of thousands of distinct CDR3 sequences, with 19% appearing a single time and around 4% taken by the ten largest. Many counts were recorded for this clonotype. Its antigen is still unknown. Hyperthyroidism patients were newly diagnosed, had disease duration under 2 months, and were aged 18 to 65 years.

Material: blood. The chain uses TRBV7-8 and TRBJ1-1; TRBD1 might be the D (5 bases). The TCR comes from a woman younger than 30 with Graves' hyperthyroidism. The CDR3, as DNA: TGTGCCAGCAGCTTTGGAAGGGGTGCTGAAGCTTTCTTT. Protein: CASSFGRGAEAFF. Complete variable domain (other parts from reference TRBV7-8 and TRBJ1-1): GAGVSQSPRYKVAKRGQDVALRCDPISGHVSLFWYQQALGQGPEFLTYFQNEAQLDKSGLPSDRFFAERPEGSVSTLKIQRTQQEDSAVYLCASSFGRGAEAFFGQGTRLTVV.